These 11 T cell receptor beta chains were sequenced from one sample in a study of control samples from healthy donors and cancer patients. Generated by immunoSEQ multiplex PCR, the TCRdb table keeps only in-frame clones and is missing some. The sample contains about 86,000 clones, approximately 93% of which appear only once. The sequencing input was blood. The source is a woman in her twenties or thirties in good health.

This rearrangement joins TRBV18 to TRBJ2-5, with 11 bases identical to TRBD2. Trimming at V came to 6 bases and at J to 2 bases, leaving 11 bases not matched to a gene. The CDR3 is 17 residues long. Germline CDR1 KGHSH, CDR2 LQKENI. The CDR3 coding sequence is TGTGCCAGCTCCCCCGGGACTAGCGGAAATTTTCAAGAGACCCAGTACTTC. It translates to CASSPGTSGNFQETQYF.

The V gene is TRBV2, the J gene TRBJ1-5, with D uncertain. Germline values: CDR1 SNHLY, CDR2 FYNNEI. The CDR3 runs to 13 residues. Trimming shortened V by 7 bases and J by 4 bases, and 11 bases separated the two germline ends. CDR3 amino acids: CASTPAGNQPQHF. In DNA form, the CDR3 reads TGTGCCAGCACCCCCGCCGGTAATCAGCCCCAGCATTTT.

This sequence joins TRBV5-1 and TRBJ2-7; either TRBD1 or TRBD2 may supply D (5 bases each). Germline V gene lookup returns CDR1 SGHRS and CDR2 YFSETQ. The CDR3 loop spans 14 amino acids. V was trimmed by 4 bases and J by 6 bases, leaving 17 bases between them. Here the CDR3 reads CASSPGGGSVEQYF. CDR3 DNA sequence: TGCGCCAGCAGCCCTGGTGGGGGTTCGGTCGAGCAGTACTTC.

This chain joins TRBV28 and TRBJ2-3, with a weak D call TRBD1 (5 bases). Germline assignment: CDR1 MDHEN and CDR2 SYDVKM. Trimming shortened V by 6 bases and J by 6 bases, and 7 bases separated the two germline ends. CDR3 length: 11 residues. CDR3 nucleotide sequence: TGTGCCAGCAGAGGGGTGGATACGCAGTATTTT. Amino acids: CASRGVDTQYF.

This clone came up once. In the same sample, other DNA sequences code for this CDR3. This chain uses TRBV19 with TRBJ2-1, with a weak D call TRBD1 (6 bases). CDR3 length: 15 amino acids. Germline V lookup: CDR1 LNHDA, CDR2 SQIVND (reference sequence). With 0 bases removed from V and 0 bases from J, the gap between germline ends came to 6 bases. This chain's CDR3 is CASSIDRGSYNEQFF. Written as DNA, the CDR3 is TGTGCCAGTAGTATAGACAGGGGCTCCTACAATGAGCAGTTCTTC.

J is TRBJ2-3 and V is TRBV20-1, with D hard to call. V was clipped by 3 bases and J by 4 bases, with 14 bases between them. There are 14 residues in the CDR3. The V gene's germline CDR1 is DFQATT and CDR2 SNEGSKA (reference sequence). The CDR3, as DNA: TGCAGTGCTAGTAGGAAGCCTCGGGCAGATACGCAGTATTTT. It is translated as CSASRKPRADTQYF.

The chain couples TRBV4-1 to TRBJ1-5; tentatively, D is TRBD1 (5 bases). Trimming took 0 bases from V and 7 from J, leaving 13 bases between them. Germline lookup yields CDR1 MGHRA and CDR2 YSYEKL. The CDR3 contains 15 residues. This CDR3 reads CASSQESQGLQPQHF. The DNA of the CDR3 is TGCGCCAGCAGCCAAGAAAGCCAGGGTTTACAGCCCCAGCATTTT.

V is TRBV5-1 and J is TRBJ1-6; TRBD1 matches 9 bases. This CDR3 has 14 residues. CDR1 and CDR2 (germline): SGHRS, YFSETQ. J lost 7 bases, V lost 2 bases, and 1 base had no gene match. The CDR3 sequence: CASSFGQGNSPLHF. CDR3 nucleotide sequence: TGCGCCAGCAGCTTTGGACAGGGGAATTCACCCCTCCACTTT. Filled out from reference TRBV5-1 and TRBJ1-6, the complete variable domain reads KAGVTQTPRYLIKTRGQQVTLSCSPISGHRSVSWYQQTPGQGLQFLFEYFSETQRNKGNFPGRFSGRQFSNSRSEMNVSTLELGDSALYLCASSFGQGNSPLHFGNGTRLTVT.

The genes are TRBV30 and TRBJ1-2, with a weak D call TRBD1 (6 bases). CDR1 is GTSNPN, CDR2 SVGIG, per germline (reference sequence). The ends were cut back, 6 bases at V and 2 bases at J, with 16 bases in the middle. The CDR3 spans 14 residues. The CDR3 coding sequence is TGTGCCTGTACCAGGGGCCAAATAAACTATGGCTACACCTTC. Its protein product is CACTRGQINYGYTF. Using reference TRBV30 and TRBJ1-2 for the parts outside the CDR3, the full variable domain is SQTIHQWPATLVQPVGSPLSLECTVEGTSNPNLYWYRQAAGRGLQLLFYSVGIGQISSEVPQNLSASRPQDRQFILSSKKLLLSDSGFYLCACTRGQINYGYTFGSGTRLTVV.

This rearrangement joins TRBV6-5 to TRBJ1-2; possible D gene TRBD1, 5 bases. The CDR3 consists of 11 residues. The germline V gene has CDR1 MNHEY and CDR2 SVGAGI. The CDR3 nucleotides are TGTGCTGGGGGGGGACCCTATGGCTACACCTTC. Encoded protein: CAGGGPYGYTF.

The chain has TRBV6-5 and TRBJ2-1, with D maybe TRBD2 (6 bases). CDR1 is MNHEY and CDR2 is SVGAGI in the germline V gene. This CDR3 contains 14 residues. Trimming cost V 7 bases and J 6 bases, with 16 bases left between them. CDR3 loop: CASIRTKAGNEQFF. Here the CDR3 DNA reads TGTGCCAGCATTAGGACTAAAGCGGGCAATGAGCAGTTCTTC.